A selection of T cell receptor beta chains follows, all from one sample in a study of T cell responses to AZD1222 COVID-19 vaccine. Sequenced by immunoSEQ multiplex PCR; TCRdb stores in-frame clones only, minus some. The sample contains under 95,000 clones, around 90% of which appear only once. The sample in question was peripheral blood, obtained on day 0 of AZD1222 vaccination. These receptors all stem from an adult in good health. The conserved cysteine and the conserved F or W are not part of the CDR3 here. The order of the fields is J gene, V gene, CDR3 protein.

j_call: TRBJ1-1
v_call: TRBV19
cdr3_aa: ASSNRGRKPEAF

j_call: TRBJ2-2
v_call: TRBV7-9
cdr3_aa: ASSLPGQGDTGELF

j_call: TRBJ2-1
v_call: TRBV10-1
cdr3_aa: ASSEGARAGLWDNEQF

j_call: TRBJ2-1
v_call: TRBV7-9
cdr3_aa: ASSPMTSGRSHEQF

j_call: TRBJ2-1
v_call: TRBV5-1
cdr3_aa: ASSRDGSSYNEQF

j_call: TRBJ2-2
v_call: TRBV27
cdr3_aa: ASGKNTGELF

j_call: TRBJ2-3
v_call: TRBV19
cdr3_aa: ASSVRPFLTSGRGAADTQY

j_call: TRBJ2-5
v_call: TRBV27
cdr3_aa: ASSPDRTRLETQY

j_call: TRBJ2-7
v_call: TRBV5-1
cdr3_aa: ASSDQYEQY

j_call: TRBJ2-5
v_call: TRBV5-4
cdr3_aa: ASTRGREPGETQY

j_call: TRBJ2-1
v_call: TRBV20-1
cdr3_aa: SARVNNEQF

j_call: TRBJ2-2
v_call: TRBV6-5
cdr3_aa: ASRGMGYTGELF

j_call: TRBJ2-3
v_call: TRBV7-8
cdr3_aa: ASGLAGADTQY

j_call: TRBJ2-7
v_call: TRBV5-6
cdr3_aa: ASSRVSLRKVHEQY

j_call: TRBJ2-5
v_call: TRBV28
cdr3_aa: ASSFSSRETQY

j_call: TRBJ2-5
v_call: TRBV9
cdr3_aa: ASSVGASAGETQY

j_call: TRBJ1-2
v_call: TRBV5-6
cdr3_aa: ASSPFGGDSGYGYT

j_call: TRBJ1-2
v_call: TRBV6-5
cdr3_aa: AAGGRLNYGYT

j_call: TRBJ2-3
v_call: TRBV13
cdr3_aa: ASSLLDTQY

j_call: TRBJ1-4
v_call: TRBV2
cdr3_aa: ASRIQGAIGEKLF

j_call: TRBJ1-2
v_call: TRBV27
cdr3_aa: ASSLGQSYGYT

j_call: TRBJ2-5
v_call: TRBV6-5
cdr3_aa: ASSIGTALETQY

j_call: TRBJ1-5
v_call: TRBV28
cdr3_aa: ASSPEYQPQH

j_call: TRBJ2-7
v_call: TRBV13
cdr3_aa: ASSFRGLSSYEQY

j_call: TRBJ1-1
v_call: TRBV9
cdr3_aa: ASSAGPTLNTEAF

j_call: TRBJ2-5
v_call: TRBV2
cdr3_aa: ASKKGPRQETQY

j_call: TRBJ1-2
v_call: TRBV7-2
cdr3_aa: ASSLVRNYGYT

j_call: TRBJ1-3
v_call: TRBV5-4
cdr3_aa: ASAHSSGNTIY

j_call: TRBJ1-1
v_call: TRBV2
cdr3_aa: ASSEQGQGNTEAF

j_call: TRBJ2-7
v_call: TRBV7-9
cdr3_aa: ASRRGPLEQY

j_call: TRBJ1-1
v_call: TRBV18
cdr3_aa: ASSPIQSEAF

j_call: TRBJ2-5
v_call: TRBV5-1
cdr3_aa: ASSRASQETQY

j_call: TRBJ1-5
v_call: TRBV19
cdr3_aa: ASKGGMNNQPQH

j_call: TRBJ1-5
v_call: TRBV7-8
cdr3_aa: ASSLGAANQPQH

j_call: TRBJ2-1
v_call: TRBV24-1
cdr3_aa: ATSDPSPSGKVDEQF

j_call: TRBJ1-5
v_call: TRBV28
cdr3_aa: ASSSDRVNQPQH

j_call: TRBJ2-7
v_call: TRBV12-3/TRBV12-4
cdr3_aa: ASSPRVMGEQY

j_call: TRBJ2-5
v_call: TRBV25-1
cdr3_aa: ASSEKGSRETQY

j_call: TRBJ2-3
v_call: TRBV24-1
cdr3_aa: ATSESIPHLPTDTQY

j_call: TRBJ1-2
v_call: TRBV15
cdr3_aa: ATSRGERYGYT

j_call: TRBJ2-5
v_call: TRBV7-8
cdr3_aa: ASSTPNSEETQY

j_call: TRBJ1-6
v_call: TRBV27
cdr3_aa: ASSSRSYNSPLH

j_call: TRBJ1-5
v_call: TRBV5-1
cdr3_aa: ASSLDDGAPQH

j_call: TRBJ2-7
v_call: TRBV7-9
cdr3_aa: ASSLSGTSGEQY